This TCR beta chain was recorded in a study of shared T cell receptors in the human thymus. The V gene's germline CDR1 is SGHAT and CDR2 FQNNGV. Trimming removed 6 bases at V and 7 bases at J, with 16 bases between. This CDR3 contains 13 residues. Repertoires were generated with immunoSEQ multiplex PCR, while TCRdb's copy carries only in-frame clones and drops some. The sample consists of 540,000 or so clones, more than 75% of them appearing once. The sample was also linked to a second study, of human thymus T cells. That work states: Thymic as well as blood repertoires seemed to favor certain V and J genes unevenly.

The TCR was taken from a boy in the first two years of life with a congenital heart defect. Material: thymocytes. This rearrangement joins TRBV11-2 to TRBJ2-7; TRBD1 might be the D (7 bases). CDR3 nucleotide sequence: TGTGCCAGCAGGTCGGAGGGGGCGAGGGAGCAGTACTTC. Its protein is CASRSEGAREQYF.